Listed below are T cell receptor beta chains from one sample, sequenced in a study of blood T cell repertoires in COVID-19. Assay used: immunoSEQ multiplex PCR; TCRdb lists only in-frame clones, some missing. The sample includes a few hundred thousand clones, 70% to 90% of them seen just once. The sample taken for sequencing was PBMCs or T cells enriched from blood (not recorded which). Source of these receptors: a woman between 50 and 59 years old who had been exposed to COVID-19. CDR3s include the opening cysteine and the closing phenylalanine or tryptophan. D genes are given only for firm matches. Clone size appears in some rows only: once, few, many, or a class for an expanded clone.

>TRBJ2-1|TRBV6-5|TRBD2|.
CASRETSRNNEQFF
TGTGCCAGCAGGGAGACTAGCAGGAACAATGAGCAGTTCTTC
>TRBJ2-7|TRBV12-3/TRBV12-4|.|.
CASGLNYEQYF
TGTGCCAGCGGGCTTAACTACGAGCAGTACTTC
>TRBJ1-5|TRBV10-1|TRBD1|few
CASSERGQGSNQPQHF
TGCGCCAGCAGTGAGAGGGGACAGGGGAGCAATCAGCCCCAGCATTTT
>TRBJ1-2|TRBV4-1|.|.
CASSGRQLLYGYTF
TGCGCCAGCAGCGGAAGACAGTTACTCTATGGCTACACCTTC
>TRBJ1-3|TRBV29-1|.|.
CSVRTGGNTIYF
TGCAGCGTTCGGACTGGAGGAAACACCATATATTTT
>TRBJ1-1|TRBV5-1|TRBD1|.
CASSSPGTGLRDTEAFF
TGCGCCAGCAGCTCTCCCGGGACAGGGTTGAGGGACACTGAAGCTTTCTTT
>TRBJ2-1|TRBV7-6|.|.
CASSLLDNYNEQFF
TGTGCCAGCAGCTTACTGGACAACTACAATGAGCAGTTCTTC
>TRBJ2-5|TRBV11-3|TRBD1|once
CASSAGGQGIQETQYF
TGTGCCAGCAGTGCCGGGGGACAGGGGATACAAGAGACCCAGTACTTC
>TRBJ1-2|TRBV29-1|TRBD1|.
CSVVKFSQGDLGYTF
TGCAGCGTCGTTAAATTCTCACAGGGGGATCTTGGCTACACCTTC
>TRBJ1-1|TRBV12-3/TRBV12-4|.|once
CASNQGAQAFF
TGTGCCAGCAACCAAGGGGCTCAAGCTTTCTTT
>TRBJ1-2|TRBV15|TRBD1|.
CATSRDLGQGYGYTF
TGTGCCACCAGCAGAGATCTGGGACAGGGCTATGGCTACACCTTC
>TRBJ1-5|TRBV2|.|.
CASTPSEGNQPQHF
TGTGCCAGCACCCCCTCTGAGGGTAATCAGCCCCAGCATTTT
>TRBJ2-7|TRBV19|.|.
CASSPDRLRYEQYF
TGTGCCAGTAGTCCTGACAGGTTACGCTACGAGCAGTACTTC
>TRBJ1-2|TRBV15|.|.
CATSRDSLGTKSF
TGTGCCACCAGCAGAGATTCCCTCGGGACAAAGAGCTTC
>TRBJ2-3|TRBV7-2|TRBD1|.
CASSLAPGGLWTDTQYF
TGTGCCAGCAGCTTAGCCCCAGGGGGCCTCTGGACAGATACGCAGTATTTT
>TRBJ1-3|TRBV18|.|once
CASSPGHLSGNTIYF
TGTGCCAGCTCACCCGGACACCTCTCTGGAAACACCATATATTTT
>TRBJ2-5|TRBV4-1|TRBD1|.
CASSRDRGETQYF
TGCGCCAGCAGCCGCGACAGGGGGGAGACCCAGTACTTC
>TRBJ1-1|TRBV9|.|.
CASSVGGRTEAFF
TGTGCCAGCAGCGTAGGAGGGAGGACTGAAGCTTTCTTT
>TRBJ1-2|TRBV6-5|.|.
CASRQGSSNYGYTF
TGTGCCAGCAGACAGGGATCATCTAACTATGGCTACACCTTC
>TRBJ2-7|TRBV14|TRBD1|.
CASSHPDRPNEQYF
TGTGCCAGCAGCCACCCGGACAGGCCTAACGAGCAGTACTTC
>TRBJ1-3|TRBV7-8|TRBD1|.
CASSPPGQLSGNTIYF
TGTGCCAGCAGCCCCCCGGGACAGCTCTCTGGAAACACCATATATTTT
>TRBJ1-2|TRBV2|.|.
CASSGGPSGYTF
TGTGCCAGCAGTGGAGGGCCTTCGGGCTACACCTTC
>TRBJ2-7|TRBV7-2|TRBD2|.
CASSSTSGVEQYF
TGTGCCAGCAGCTCTACTAGCGGGGTCGAGCAGTACTTC
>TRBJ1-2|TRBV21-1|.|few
CAFKRLSSDYGYTF
TGTGCCTTCAAGAGATTATCTAGCGACTATGGCTACACCTTC
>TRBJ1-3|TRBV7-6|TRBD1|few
CASSSFAGGANTIYF
TGTGCCAGCAGCTCCTTTGCAGGGGGCGCGAACACCATATATTTT
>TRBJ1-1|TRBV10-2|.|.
CASSEGVNTEAFF
TGCGCCAGCAGTGAGGGAGTGAACACTGAAGCTTTCTTT
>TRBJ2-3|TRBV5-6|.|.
CASSLAVWTDTQYF
TGTGCCAGCAGCTTGGCGGTCTGGACAGATACGCAGTATTTT
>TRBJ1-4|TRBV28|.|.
CASTQGGFREVKLFF
TGTGCCAGCACCCAGGGCGGGTTCCGGGAGGTAAAACTGTTTTTT
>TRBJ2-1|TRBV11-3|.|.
CASSLGGSRVEQFF
TGTGCCAGCAGCTTAGGAGGGAGCCGGGTTGAGCAGTTCTTC
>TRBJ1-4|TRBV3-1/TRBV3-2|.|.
CASSLWAGSGEKLFF
TGTGCCAGCAGCTTATGGGCAGGGTCAGGGGAAAAACTGTTTTTT
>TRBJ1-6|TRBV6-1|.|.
CASSEAKGYSSYNSPLHF
TGTGCCAGCAGTGAAGCTAAGGGGTATAGCTCCTATAATTCACCCCTCCACTTT
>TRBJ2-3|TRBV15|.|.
CATSRGLAGDTQYF
TGTGCCACCAGCAGAGGCCTAGCAGGAGATACGCAGTATTTT
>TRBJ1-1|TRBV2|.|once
CATGGDTEAFF
TGTGCCACCGGGGGGGACACTGAAGCTTTCTTT
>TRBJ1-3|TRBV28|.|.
CASSLLAGNTIYF
TGTGCCAGCAGTTTATTAGCCGGAAACACCATATATTTT
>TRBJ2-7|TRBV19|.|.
CASSSRVGPYEQYF
TGTGCCAGTAGCTCTAGGGTGGGGCCGTACGAGCAGTACTTC
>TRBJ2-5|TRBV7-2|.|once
CASSLGPSSGTQYF
TGTGCCAGCAGCTTAGGGCCTAGCTCGGGGACCCAGTACTTC
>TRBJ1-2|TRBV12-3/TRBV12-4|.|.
CASSLGGNYGYTF
TGTGCCAGCAGTTTGGGGGGTAACTATGGCTACACCTTC
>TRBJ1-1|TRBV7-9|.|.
CASSSPGRGGTEAFF
TGTGCCAGCAGCTCCCCGGGCCGAGGGGGCACTGAAGCTTTCTTT
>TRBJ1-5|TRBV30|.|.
CAWSRGGFGQPQHF
TGTGCCTGGAGTAGAGGGGGTTTCGGACAGCCCCAGCATTTT
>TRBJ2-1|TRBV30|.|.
CAWNGFNEQFF
TGTGCCTGGAACGGTTTCAATGAGCAGTTCTTC
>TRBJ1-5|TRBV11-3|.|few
CASSLGRNQPQHF
TGTGCCAGCAGCTTGGGCAGGAATCAGCCCCAGCATTTT
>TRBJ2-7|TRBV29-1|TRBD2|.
CSVLAGAGITYEQYF
TGCAGCGTTTTAGCAGGAGCGGGGATAACCTACGAGCAGTACTTC
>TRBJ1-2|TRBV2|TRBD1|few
CASSRVRDSGYTF
TGTGCCAGCAGTCGCGTCCGGGACAGTGGCTACACCTTC
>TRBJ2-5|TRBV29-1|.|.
CSVEEGFPQRVGYF
TGCAGCGTTGAAGAGGGGTTTCCGCAGCGGGTCGGGTACTTC
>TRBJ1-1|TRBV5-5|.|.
CASSPSSRNTEAFF
TGTGCCAGCAGCCCATCAAGCCGGAACACTGAAGCTTTCTTT
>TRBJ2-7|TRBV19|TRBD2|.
CASSASGTRNHEQYF
TGTGCCAGTAGTGCATCCGGGACTAGGAACCACGAGCAGTACTTC
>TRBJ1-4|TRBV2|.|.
CASTRQQGIEKLFF
TGTGCCAGCACGAGACAACAGGGTATCGAAAAACTGTTTTTT
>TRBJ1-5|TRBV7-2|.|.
CASSLVRGISQPQHF
TGTGCCAGCAGCTTGGTAAGAGGGATTAGCCAGCCCCAGCATTTT
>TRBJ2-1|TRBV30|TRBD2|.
CASLWSGGAHEQFF
TGTGCCTCCCTTTGGAGCGGGGGGGCCCATGAGCAGTTCTTC
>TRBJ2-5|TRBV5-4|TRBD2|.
CASSLGRGLAGPQETQYF
TGTGCCAGCAGCTTGGGCAGAGGACTAGCGGGGCCCCAAGAGACCCAGTACTTC
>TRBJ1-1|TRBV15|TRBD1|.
CATSANRGTEAFF
TGTGCCACCAGCGCTAACAGGGGCACTGAAGCTTTCTTT
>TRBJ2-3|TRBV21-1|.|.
CASSKWDRLTDTQYF
TGTGCCAGCAGCAAATGGGACAGACTCACAGATACGCAGTATTTT
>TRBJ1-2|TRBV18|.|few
CASSPMIIGGNYGYTF
TGTGCCAGCTCACCAATGATAATTGGAGGGAACTATGGCTACACCTTC
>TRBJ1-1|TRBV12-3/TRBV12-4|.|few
CASSLSGGTEAFF
TGTGCCAGCAGTTTATCGGGGGGGACTGAAGCTTTCTTT
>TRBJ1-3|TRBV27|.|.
CASSLGRSGNTIYF
TGTGCCAGCAGTTTGGGGAGATCTGGAAACACCATATATTTT
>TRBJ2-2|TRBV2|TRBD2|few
CASSLAGATGELFF
TGTGCCAGCAGTCTAGCGGGGGCTACTGGGGAGCTGTTTTTT
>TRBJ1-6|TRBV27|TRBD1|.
CASSPSQGHYNSPLHF
TGTGCCAGCAGTCCATCACAGGGGCACTATAATTCACCCCTCCACTTT
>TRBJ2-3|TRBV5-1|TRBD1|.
CASSLGQGAFNTDTQYF
TGCGCCAGCAGCTTAGGGCAGGGGGCTTTCAACACAGATACGCAGTATTTT
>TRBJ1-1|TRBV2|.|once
CASREVRGLTEAFF
TGTGCCAGCAGAGAAGTCCGGGGACTCACTGAAGCTTTCTTT
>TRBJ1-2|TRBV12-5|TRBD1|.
CASGLVLSPVRTGGHGYTF
TGTGCTAGTGGTTTGGTACTTTCCCCTGTCCGGACAGGGGGCCATGGCTACACCTTC